Shown below are 18 T cell receptor beta chains from a single sample sequenced in a study of cytomegalovirus exposure and HLA in healthy donors. The PCR had 60 Vbeta and 13 Jbeta primers. The protocol was immunoSEQ multiplex PCR, while the TCRdb copy is restricted to in-frame clones and leaves out a portion. This table has 150,000 to 190,000 clones, about 75% appearing once. The sequenced material came from PBMCs. Receptor source: a man between 18 and 29 years old in good health and CMV-seronegative.

This clone was seen ten or more times. The CDR3 DNA reads TGTGCCAGCAGTGAAGGGCTAGCGGGCCACAATGAGCAGTTCTTC. Protein product: CASSEGLAGHNEQFF. The chain is built from TRBV6-4 and TRBJ2-1, with 8 bases matching TRBD2. CDR1 MRHNA and CDR2 SNTAGT come from the germline V gene. The CDR3 totals 15 residues. V gave up 3 bases and J gave up 5 bases; unmatched junction bases: 6.

CDR3 DNA sequence: TGCGCCAGCAGCCAAGGTGAACTAGCGGCAGATACGCAGTATTTT. It encodes CASSQGELAADTQYF. The rearrangement uses TRBV4-3 and TRBJ2-3; 8 positions match TRBD2. The CDR3 extends over 15 amino acids. The germline gives CDR1 LGHNA, CDR2 YSLEER. The J segment lost 4 bases and the V segment lost 1 base, leaving 4 bases of the junction unmatched.

The chain combines TRBV12-5 with TRBJ1-1, with D perhaps matching TRBD1 (5 bases). The V gene lost 3 bases and the J gene lost 11 bases, with 22 bases spanning the gap. Germline assignment: CDR1 LGHNT and CDR2 FRNRAP. CDR3 size: 15 residues. The CDR3 is CASGFSPRWGGKAFF. CDR3 sequence (DNA): TGTGCTAGTGGTTTCTCTCCACGGTGGGGGGGTAAGGCTTTCTTT.

The chain employs TRBV6-5 and TRBJ2-5; 7 bases are a match to TRBD1. CDR1 is MNHEY and CDR2 is SVGAGI in the germline V gene. The junction had 15 bases not matched to a gene; V was cut back by 6 bases and J by 11 bases. The CDR3 spans 14 residues. The CDR3 sequence: CASRDPTGVGEQYF. CDR3 in DNA: TGTGCCAGCAGGGACCCAACAGGGGTGGGAGAGCAGTACTTC.

This clone was seen only once. At one end, the junction sequence differs from germline, possibly due to a read error. J is TRBJ2-7 and V is TRBV14; 7 bases align to TRBD1. This CDR3 contains 16 residues. Germline lookup yields CDR1 SGHDN and CDR2 FVKESK. DNA for the CDR3: TGTGCCGGCAGCCTACGTTGGACAGGAAAAGCTAGCGAGCAGTACTTC. This gives the protein CAGSLRWTGKASEQYF.

The chain is built from TRBV5-6 and TRBJ2-5; no reliable D call. The germline V gene encodes CDR1 SGHDT and CDR2 YYEEEE. V was pared by 3 bases and J by 2 bases, with 11 bases between. This CDR3 is built from 14 residues. The DNA for the CDR3 is TGTGCCAGCAGCTCCTGGGCCCTACAAGAGACCCAGTACTTC. Translated, it gives CASSSWALQETQYF.

This clone was seen at least ten times. The chain has TRBV4-3 and TRBJ1-2, with 7 bases identical to TRBD1. Unmatched junction bases numbered 5, after V lost 1 base and J lost 0 bases. The CDR3 extends over 16 amino acids. Germline V gives CDR1 LGHNA, CDR2 YSLEER. The CDR3 nucleotides are TGCGCCAGCAGCCAAGGGTGGCAGGGGGCTAACTATGGCTACACCTTC. Encoded protein: CASSQGWQGANYGYTF.

The rearrangement uses TRBV5-3 and TRBJ2-1; 7 positions match TRBD1. TRBV5-3 counts as an open reading frame of uncertain function. CDR3 length: 17 residues. Trimming removed 5 bases from V and 0 bases from J; junction bases left unmatched: 11. CDR3 residues: CARSLEGDSYSYNEQFF. CDR3 coding DNA: TGTGCCAGAAGTCTCGAAGGGGACAGCTACTCCTACAATGAGCAGTTCTTC.

The DNA of the CDR3 is TGTGCCAGTAGTATGGGGGCTAGCGGGGGTGCAGGGGAGCTGTTTTTT. Residues: CASSMGASGGAGELFF. The chain couples TRBV19 to TRBJ2-2, with 10 bases matching TRBD2. CDR3 length: 16 residues. The V gene end was trimmed by 3 bases and the J gene end by 8 bases; junction bases not matched to a gene: 9. The germline V gene has CDR1 LNHDA and CDR2 SQIVND (reference sequence).

This chain connects TRBV11-2 to TRBJ2-7; 7 positions agree with TRBD2. V was pared by 6 bases and J by 5 bases, with 10 bases of the junction left unmatched. Germline V lookup: CDR1 SGHAT, CDR2 FQNNGV. CDR3 size: 14 residues. CDR3 loop: CASSPQRGPNEQYF. Here the CDR3 DNA reads TGTGCCAGCAGTCCCCAGCGGGGCCCGAACGAGCAGTACTTC.

The chain uses TRBV6-5 and TRBJ1-3, with a possible D match to TRBD1 (5 bases). The CDR3 is made up of 15 amino acids. V was cut by 6 bases and J by 4 bases, with 16 bases left in between. CDR1 and CDR2 (germline): MNHEY, SVGAGI. For the CDR3, the DNA is TGTGCCAGCAGCCTGGGGAGGGGATCAGGAAACACCATATATTTT. Encoded protein: CASSLGRGSGNTIYF.

The V call is TRBV2, the J call TRBJ1-1, with D tentatively TRBD1 (5 bases). CDR3 length equals 12 residues. The germline CDR1 and CDR2 sequences are SNHLY and FYNNEI. Trimming took off 8 bases at V and 4 bases at J, with 11 bases between the two ends. The CDR3 loop reads CASGGDPTEAFF. CDR3 nucleotides: TGTGCCAGCGGGGGGGACCCCACTGAAGCTTTCTTT.

This clone occurred once. V is TRBV27 and J is TRBJ1-5; 7 nucleotides line up with TRBD1. The V gene's germline CDR1 is MNHEY and CDR2 SMNVEV (reference sequence). The J segment lost 3 bases and the V segment lost 4 bases, leaving 3 bases of the junction unmatched. The length of the CDR3 is 14 residues. The CDR3 sequence: CASSSDRDNQPQHF. CDR3 nucleotide sequence: TGTGCCAGCAGTTCCGACAGGGACAATCAGCCCCAGCATTTT.

The chain carries TRBV7-8 and TRBJ2-5; 8 bases fit TRBD2. The end of the DNA fits TRBJ2-7 better, so the J call may be wrong. Germline V lookup: CDR1 SGHVS, CDR2 FQNEAQ. CDR3 size: 16 residues. The CDR3 DNA follows: TGTGCCAGCAGCTTAGATGCCAGCGGGAGTGGGTACGAGCAGTACTTC. Protein: CASSLDASGSGYEQYF.

CDR3: CASSYTLPGQGYEQYF. The CDR3, as DNA: TGTGCCAGCAGTTACACTCTACCGGGACAGGGGTACGAGCAGTACTTC. V and J are TRBV27 and TRBJ2-7; 10 bases match TRBD1. The trim removed 4 bases at V and 4 bases at J, leaving 10 bases unmatched. Looked up from germline, CDR1 is MNHEY and CDR2 is SMNVEV (reference sequence). The length of the CDR3 is 16 residues.

The DNA for the CDR3 is TGTGCCAGCAGTTACTCGACAGGGTATGGCTACACCTTC. Encoded protein: CASSYSTGYGYTF. The V gene is TRBV6-5, the J gene TRBJ1-2; 7 bases agree with TRBD1. The germline CDR1 and CDR2 sequences are MNHEY and SVGAGI. After removal of 0 bases from V and 5 bases from J, the junction contained 0 bases not matched to a gene. CDR3 length equals 13 residues.

The V gene is TRBV7-2, the J gene TRBJ2-1; 12 bases are shared with TRBD2. There are 15 residues in the CDR3. In germline, CDR1 is SGHTA, CDR2 FQGNSA. Unmatched junction bases numbered 9, after V lost 5 bases and J lost 10 bases. CDR3 sequence: CASSRTSGTPGEQFF. Written as DNA, the CDR3 is TGTGCCAGCAGCCGGACTAGCGGGACCCCTGGGGAGCAGTTCTTC.

This clone occurred a few times. V is TRBV15 and J is TRBJ2-3; D perhaps matches TRBD2 (6 bases). Germline V lookup: CDR1 LNHNV, CDR2 YYDKDF (reference sequence). The CDR3 totals 14 residues. V shed 3 bases and J shed 3 bases, with 10 bases lying between them. The CDR3 is CATSSPRGTDTQYF. CDR3 nucleotide sequence: TGTGCCACCAGCAGCCCCCGGGGGACAGATACGCAGTATTTT.